This TCR beta chain was identified during a study of blood T cell repertoires in COVID-19. At the level of the study: The United States, Italy and Spain were the sources of the acute and convalescent COVID-19 samples. The analysed material was cDNA or gDNA that came from T cells, B-cell-depleted T cells, or PBMCs.

Original handling: Nucleated cell counts were estimated from reference gene primer amplification. Sequencing used immunoSEQ multiplex PCR; TCRdb keeps in-frame clones, though not all of them. V, J and clone size reflect that table, while D and trimming were determined from the DNA. The table lists 150,000 to 200,000 clones, around 85% of them singletons. CDR1 and CDR2 from the germline V gene are WSHSY and SAAADI. This CDR3 comprises 15 residues. With V trimmed by 4 bases and J by 4 bases, 7 bases remained unmatched. The chain uses TRBV10-2 and TRBJ1-2; 9 nucleotides agree with TRBD1. The receptor was isolated from a woman aged 70 to 79 with acute or convalescent COVID-19. Specimen: peripheral blood. This CDR3 is CASSGGTGNTYGYTF. DNA for the CDR3: TGCGCCAGCAGTGGAGGGACAGGGAATACCTATGGCTACACCTTC.